These T cell receptor beta chains were read from a single sample in a study of Graves' ophthalmopathy and Graves' hyperthyroidism. From the multiplex PCR reads, TCRdb called clonotypes with MiXCR, one entry per CDR3 protein. The sample records under 200,000 distinct CDR3 sequences, approximately 40% being singletons. Sequenced material: peripheral blood. Receptors were obtained from a woman in her forties with Graves' ophthalmopathy. CDR3s include the opening cysteine and the closing phenylalanine or tryptophan. Each record gives: V gene, clone size, J gene, D gene, CDR3 protein, CDR3 DNA. D genes are given only for firm matches. The listing skips clone size in some rows; elsewhere it reads once, few, many or a size class.

>TRBV5-1|many|TRBJ1-1|NA
CASSLDSSTEAFF
TGCGCCAGCAGCTTGGATAGCAGCACTGAAGCTTTCTTT
>TRBV28|many|TRBJ1-5|NA
CASVKDGTPNQPQHF
TGTGCCAGCGTGAAGGACGGGACACCCAATCAGCCCCAGCATTTT
>TRBV18|once|TRBJ1-1|NA
CASSEPFLGGEAFF
TGTGCCAGCTCCGAACCGTTTCTAGGTGGTGAAGCTTTCTTT
>TRBV28|NA|TRBJ2-7|NA
CASSFFLDVMSYEQYF
TGTGCCAGCAGTTTTTTTCTTGATGTAATGTCCTACGAGCAGTACTTC
>TRBV4-1|many|TRBJ1-1|NA
CASSQMNTEAFF
TGCGCCAGCAGTCAAATGAACACTGAAGCTTTCTTT
>TRBV9|many|TRBJ1-5|NA
CASNLQGGNQPQHF
TGTGCCAGCAATTTACAGGGAGGCAATCAGCCCCAGCATTTT
>TRBV7-2|many|TRBJ2-5|NA
CASSPGGLQETQYF
TGTGCCAGCAGCCCAGGGGGACTGCAAGAGACCCAGTACTTC
>TRBV5-6|many|TRBJ2-5|NA
CASSLVEFETQYF
TGTGCCAGCAGCTTGGTAGAGTTTGAGACCCAGTACTTC
>TRBV12-3/TRBV12-4|NA|TRBJ1-5|TRBD1
CASSETGGTQPQHF
TGTGCCAGCAGTGAAACAGGGGGCACTCAGCCCCAGCATTTT
>TRBV9|many|TRBJ2-7|TRBD2
CASSAPPASGRDEQYF
TGTGCCAGCAGCGCCCCTCCCGCGAGCGGGAGGGACGAGCAGTACTTC
>TRBV28|many|TRBJ2-2|TRBD1
CASSSWDRAGGELFF
TGTGCCAGCAGTTCATGGGACAGGGCGGGCGGGGAGCTGTTTTTT
>TRBV29-1|many|TRBJ2-7|NA
CSVGPGWEQYF
TGCAGCGTTGGTCCAGGGTGGGAGCAGTACTTC
>TRBV12-3/TRBV12-4|NA|TRBJ2-2|NA
CASSFRRTGTGELFF
TGTGCCAGCAGTTTTCGCAGAACGGGCACCGGGGAGCTGTTTTTT
>TRBV2|many|TRBJ2-7|TRBD1
CASRDRTGSYEQYF
TGTGCCAGCAGAGACCGGACAGGAAGCTACGAGCAGTACTTC
>TRBV29-1|many|TRBJ1-1|NA
CSVERRGPLATEAFF
TGCAGCGTTGAACGCAGGGGCCCACTCGCCACTGAAGCTTTCTTT
>TRBV12-3/TRBV12-4|many|TRBJ2-7|NA
CASSLSTYEQYF
TGTGCCAGCAGTTTGTCGACCTACGAGCAGTACTTC
>TRBV20-1|many|TRBJ2-5|NA
CSGGDWETQYF
TGCAGTGGCGGCGATTGGGAGACCCAGTACTTC
>TRBV6-2/TRBV6-3|NA|TRBJ1-2|NA
CASSYSMRGYTF
TGTGCCAGCAGTTACTCGATGCGAGGCTACACCTTC
>TRBV12-3/TRBV12-4|many|TRBJ2-5|NA
CASTLDIGETQYF
TGTGCCAGCACCCTGGACATTGGTGAGACCCAGTACTTC
>TRBV27|many|TRBJ2-2|NA
CASSHRTVQTGELFF
TGTGCCAGCAGTCACCGGACAGTACAGACCGGGGAGCTGTTTTTT
>TRBV28|NA|TRBJ1-1|NA
CASRAVLTSTEAFF
TGTGCCAGCAGGGCAGTCTTGACGTCCACTGAAGCTTTCTTT
>TRBV6-5|NA|TRBJ1-2|NA
CASSYFGGYTF
TGTGCCAGCAGTTACTTTGGTGGCTACACCTTC
>TRBV7-2|many|TRBJ1-2|NA
CASSLGPGARNGYTF
TGTGCCAGCAGCTTAGGACCGGGGGCGAGAAATGGCTACACCTTC
>TRBV5-5|many|TRBJ2-7|NA
CASSVGASLSYEQYF
TGTGCCAGCAGCGTAGGCGCTAGCCTCTCCTACGAGCAGTACTTC
>TRBV20-1|many|TRBJ1-3|NA
CSATTVGNTIYF
TGCAGTGCTACGACAGTCGGAAACACCATATATTTT
>TRBV6-2/TRBV6-3|many|TRBJ2-7|NA
CASTGSDRTAYEQYF
TGTGCCAGCACCGGCTCCGATCGGACAGCCTACGAGCAGTACTTC
>TRBV12-3/TRBV12-4|NA|TRBJ2-4|NA
CASSSGVSGNIQYF
TGTGCCAGCAGTTCCGGGGTTTCAGGGAACATTCAGTACTTC
>TRBV7-8|NA|TRBJ2-7|NA
CASSLKRTDHTKQYF
TGTGCCAGCAGCTTAAAGAGAACGGACCATACGAAGCAGTACTTC
>TRBV11-2|NA|TRBJ1-1|NA
CASSQDAGLRGTEAFF
TGTGCCAGCAGCCAAGATGCGGGATTGCGGGGCACTGAAGCTTTCTTT